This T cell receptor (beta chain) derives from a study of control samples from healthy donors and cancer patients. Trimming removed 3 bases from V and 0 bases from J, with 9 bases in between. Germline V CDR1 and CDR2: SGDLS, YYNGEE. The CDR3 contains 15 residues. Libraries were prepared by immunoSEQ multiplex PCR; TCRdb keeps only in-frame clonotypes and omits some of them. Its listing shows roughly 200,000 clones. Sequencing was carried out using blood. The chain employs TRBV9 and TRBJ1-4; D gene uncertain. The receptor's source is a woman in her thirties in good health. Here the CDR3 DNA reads TGTGCCAGCAGCGGAGTGGGAGCAACTAATGAAAAACTGTTTTTT. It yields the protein CASSGVGATNEKLFF.